This TCR beta chain was profiled in a study of blood T cell repertoires in COVID-19. Assay used: immunoSEQ multiplex PCR; TCRdb lists only in-frame clones, some missing. This sample has fewer than 250,000 clones; just over 85% occur once, and the top ten carry about 3.8%. Each participant's cohort was designated according to participant-reported clinical history. Specimen: PBMCs or T cells enriched from blood (not recorded which). The receptor's source is a woman between 35 and 50 years old with acute COVID-19.

Here the CDR3 reads CASRTSGEETQYF. The CDR3 DNA follows: TGTGCCAGCAGGACTAGCGGGGAAGAGACCCAGTACTTC. The chain has TRBV7-2 and TRBJ2-5; TRBD2 aligns across 11 bases. CDR3 length: 13 residues. Germline values: CDR1 SGHTA, CDR2 FQGNSA. The V and J ends lost 6 bases and 3 bases, in that order; junction bases with no gene match: 0. Complete variable domain (other parts from reference TRBV7-2 and TRBJ2-5): GAGVSQSPSNKVTEKGKDVELRCDPISGHTALYWYRQSLGQGLEFLIYFQGNSAPDKSGLPSDRFSAERTGGSVSTLTIQRTQQEDSAVYLCASRTSGEETQYFGPGTRLLVL.